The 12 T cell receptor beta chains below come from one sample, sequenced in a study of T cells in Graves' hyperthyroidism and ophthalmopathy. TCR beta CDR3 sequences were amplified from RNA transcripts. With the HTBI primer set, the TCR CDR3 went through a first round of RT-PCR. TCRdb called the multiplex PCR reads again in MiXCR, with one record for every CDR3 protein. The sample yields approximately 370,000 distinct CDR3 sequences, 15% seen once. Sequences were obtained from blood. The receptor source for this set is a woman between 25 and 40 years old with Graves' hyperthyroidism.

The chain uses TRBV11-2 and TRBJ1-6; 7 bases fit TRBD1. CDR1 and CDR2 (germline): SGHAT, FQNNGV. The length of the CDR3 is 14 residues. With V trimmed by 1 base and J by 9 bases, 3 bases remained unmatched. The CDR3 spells CASSLARGSSPLHF. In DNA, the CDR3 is TGTGCCAGCAGCTTAGCCAGGGGGAGTTCACCCCTCCACTTT.

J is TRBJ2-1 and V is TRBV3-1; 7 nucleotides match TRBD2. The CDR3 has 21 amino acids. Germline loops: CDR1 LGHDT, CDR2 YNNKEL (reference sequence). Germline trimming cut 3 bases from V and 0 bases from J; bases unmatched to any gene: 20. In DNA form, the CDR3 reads TGTGCCAGCAGCCAGTCCAGTCTCGATTTTACTAGCGCCCTCTCCTACAATGAGCAGTTCTTC. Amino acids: CASSQSSLDFTSALSYNEQFF.

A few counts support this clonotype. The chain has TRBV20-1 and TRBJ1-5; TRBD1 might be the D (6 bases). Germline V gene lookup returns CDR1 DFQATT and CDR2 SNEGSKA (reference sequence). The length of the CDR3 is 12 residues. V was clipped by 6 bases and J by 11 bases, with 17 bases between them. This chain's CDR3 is CSAPGHSAAQHF. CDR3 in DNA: TGCAGTGCCCCGGGACACTCCGCGGCCCAGCATTTT.

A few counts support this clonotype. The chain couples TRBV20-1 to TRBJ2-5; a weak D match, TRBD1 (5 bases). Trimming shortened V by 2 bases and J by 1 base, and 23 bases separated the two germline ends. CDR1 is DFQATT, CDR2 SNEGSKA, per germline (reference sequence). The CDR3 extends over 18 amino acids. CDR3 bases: TGCAGTGCTAGAAGTAGCATCGGTGAGCAGGGCCCCCAAGAGACCCAGTACTTC. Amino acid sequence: CSARSSIGEQGPQETQYF.

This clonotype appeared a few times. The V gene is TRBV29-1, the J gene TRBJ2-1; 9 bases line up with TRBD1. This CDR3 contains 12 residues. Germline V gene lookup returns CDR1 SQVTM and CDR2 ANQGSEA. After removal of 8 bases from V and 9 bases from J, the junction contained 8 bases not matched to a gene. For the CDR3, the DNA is TGCAGCTCCAGGACAGGGGAGGGTGAGCAGTTCTTC. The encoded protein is CSSRTGEGEQFF.

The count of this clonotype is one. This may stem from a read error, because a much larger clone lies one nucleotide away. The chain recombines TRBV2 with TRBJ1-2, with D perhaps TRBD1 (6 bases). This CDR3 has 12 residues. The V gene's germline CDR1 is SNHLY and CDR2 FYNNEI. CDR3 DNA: TGTGCCAGCCAAAGGGGGTTTGATGGCGACACCTTC. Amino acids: CASQRGFDGDTF.

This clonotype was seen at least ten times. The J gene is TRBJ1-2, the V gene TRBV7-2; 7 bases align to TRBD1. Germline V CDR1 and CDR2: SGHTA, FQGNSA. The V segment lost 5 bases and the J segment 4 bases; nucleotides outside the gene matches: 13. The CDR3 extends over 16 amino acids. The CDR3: CASSLPPEGAFYGYTF. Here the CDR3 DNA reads TGTGCCAGCAGCCTCCCACCCGAGGGGGCATTCTATGGCTACACCTTC.

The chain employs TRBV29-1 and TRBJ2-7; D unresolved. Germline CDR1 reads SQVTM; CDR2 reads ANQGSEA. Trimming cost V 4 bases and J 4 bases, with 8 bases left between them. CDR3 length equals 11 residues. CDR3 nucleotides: TGCAGCGTTGCCTCGTCGTACGAGCAGTACTTC. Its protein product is CSVASSYEQYF.

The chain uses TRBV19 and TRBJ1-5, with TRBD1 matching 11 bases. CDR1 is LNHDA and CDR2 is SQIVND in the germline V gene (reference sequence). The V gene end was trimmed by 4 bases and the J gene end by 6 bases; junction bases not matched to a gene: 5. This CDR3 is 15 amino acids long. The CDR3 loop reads CASSTGTGGRQPQHF. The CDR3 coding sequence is TGTGCCAGTAGTACCGGGACAGGGGGACGTCAGCCCCAGCATTTT. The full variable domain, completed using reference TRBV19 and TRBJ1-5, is DGGITQSPKYLFRKEGQNVTLSCEQNLNHDAMYWYRQDPGQGLRLIYYSQIVNDFQKGDIAEGYSVSREKKESFPLTVTSAQKNPTAFYLCASSTGTGGRQPQHFGDGTRLSIL.

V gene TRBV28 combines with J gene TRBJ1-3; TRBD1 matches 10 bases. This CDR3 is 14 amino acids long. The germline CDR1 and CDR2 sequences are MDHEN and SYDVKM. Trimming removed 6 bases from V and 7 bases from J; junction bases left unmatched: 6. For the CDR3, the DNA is TGTGCCAGCAGACGACCGGGACAGGGGAACACCATATATTTT. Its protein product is CASRRPGQGNTIYF.

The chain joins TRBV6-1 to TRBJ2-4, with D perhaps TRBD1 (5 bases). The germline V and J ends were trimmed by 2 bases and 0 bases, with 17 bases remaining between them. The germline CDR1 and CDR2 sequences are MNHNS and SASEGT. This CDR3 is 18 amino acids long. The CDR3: CASSEFQGDTIAKNIQYF. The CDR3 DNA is TGTGCCAGCAGTGAATTTCAGGGTGACACTATAGCCAAAAACATTCAGTACTTC.

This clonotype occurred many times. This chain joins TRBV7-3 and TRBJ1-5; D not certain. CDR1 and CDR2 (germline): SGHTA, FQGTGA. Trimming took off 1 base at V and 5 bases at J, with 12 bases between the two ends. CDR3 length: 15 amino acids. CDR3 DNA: TGTGCCAGCAGCTTAAAACGGATTAGGTATCAGCCCCAGCATTTT. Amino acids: CASSLKRIRYQPQHF. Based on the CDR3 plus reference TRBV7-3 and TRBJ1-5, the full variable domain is GAGVSQTPSNKVTEKGKYVELRCDPISGHTALYWYRQSLGQGPEFLIYFQGTGAADDSGLPNDRFFAVRPEGSVSTLKIQRTERGDSAVYLCASSLKRIRYQPQHFGDGTRLSIL.